The 3 T cell receptor beta chains given below trace back to one sample, sequenced in a study of blood T cell repertoires in COVID-19. Assay used: immunoSEQ multiplex PCR; TCRdb lists only in-frame clones, some missing. The table has more than 150,000 clones, around 81% seen once. The sample comprised peripheral blood. All receptors come from a woman older than 75 with COVID-19, enrolled during active disease.

The V gene is TRBV18, the J gene TRBJ1-2, with 7 bases identical to TRBD1. Germline V gene data show CDR1 as KGHSH and CDR2 as LQKENI. V gave up 6 bases and J gave up 4 bases; unmatched junction bases: 8. This CDR3 comprises 14 residues. CDR3 sequence (DNA): TGTGCCAGCTCTGGGGACGGGACAGTCTATGGCTACACCTTC. Protein product: CASSGDGTVYGYTF. The variable domain in full, completed from reference TRBV18 and TRBJ1-2, reads NAGVMQNPRHLVRRRGQEARLRCSPMKGHSHVYWYRQLPEEGLKFMVYLQKENIIDESGMPKERFSAEFPKEGPSILRIQQVVRGDSAAYFCASSGDGTVYGYTFGSGTRLTVV.

The chain carries TRBV5-4 and TRBJ1-6, with D perhaps TRBD1 (5 bases). Per germline, CDR1 SGHNT and CDR2 YYREEE (reference sequence). V lost 3 bases, J lost 4 bases, and 17 bases lay in between. The CDR3 is 17 amino acids. The CDR3 nucleotides read TGTGCCAGCAGCTCATCCCAGCAGGGCGTTTATAATTCACCCCTCCACTTT. This gives the protein CASSSSQQGVYNSPLHF.

This clone appeared a single time. Within the sample, other DNA sequences also encode this same CDR3. V is TRBV12-3 or TRBV12-4 and J is TRBJ1-2; 8 nucleotides line up with TRBD1. After removal of 7 bases from V and 4 bases from J, the junction contained 5 bases not matched to a gene. The CDR3 is 13 residues long. CDR3 protein: CASTPGGGYGYTF. DNA of the CDR3: TGTGCCAGCACTCCAGGGGGCGGCTATGGCTACACCTTC.